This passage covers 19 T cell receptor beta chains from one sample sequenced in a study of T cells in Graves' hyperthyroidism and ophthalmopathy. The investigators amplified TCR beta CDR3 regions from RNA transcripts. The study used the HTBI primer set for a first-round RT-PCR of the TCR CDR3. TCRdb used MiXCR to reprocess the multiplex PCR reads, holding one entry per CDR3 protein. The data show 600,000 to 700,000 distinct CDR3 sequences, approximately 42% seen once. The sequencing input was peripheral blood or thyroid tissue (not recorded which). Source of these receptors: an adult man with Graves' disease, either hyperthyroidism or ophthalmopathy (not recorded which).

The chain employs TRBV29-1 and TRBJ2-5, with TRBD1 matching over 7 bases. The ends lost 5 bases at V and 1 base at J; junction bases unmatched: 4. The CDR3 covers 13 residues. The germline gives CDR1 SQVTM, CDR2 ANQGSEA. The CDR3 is CSVMGQSQETQYF. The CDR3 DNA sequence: TGCAGCGTTATGGGACAGAGCCAAGAGACCCAGTACTTC.

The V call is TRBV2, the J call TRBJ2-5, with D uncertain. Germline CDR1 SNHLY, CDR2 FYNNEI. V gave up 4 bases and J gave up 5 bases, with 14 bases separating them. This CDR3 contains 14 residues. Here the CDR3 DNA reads TGTGCCAGCAGTGCTAGGGTTCCGGCGGAGACCCAGTACTTC. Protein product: CASSARVPAETQYF.

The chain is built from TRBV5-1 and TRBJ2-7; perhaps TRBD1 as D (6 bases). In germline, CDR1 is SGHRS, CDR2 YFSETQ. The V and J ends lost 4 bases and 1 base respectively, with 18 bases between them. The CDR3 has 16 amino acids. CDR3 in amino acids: CASSHEQGIGSYEQYF. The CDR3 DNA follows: TGCGCCAGCAGCCACGAACAGGGTATTGGATCCTACGAGCAGTACTTC.

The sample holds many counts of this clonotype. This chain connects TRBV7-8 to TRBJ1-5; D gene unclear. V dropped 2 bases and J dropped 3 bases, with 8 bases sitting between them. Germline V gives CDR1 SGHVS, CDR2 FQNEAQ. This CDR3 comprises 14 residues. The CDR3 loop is CASSLMADNQPQHF. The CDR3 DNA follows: TGTGCCAGCAGCTTAATGGCAGACAATCAGCCCCAGCATTTT. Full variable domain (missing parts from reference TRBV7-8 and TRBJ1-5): GAGVSQSPRYKVAKRGQDVALRCDPISGHVSLFWYQQALGQGPEFLTYFQNEAQLDKSGLPSDRFFAERPEGSVSTLKIQRTQQEDSAVYLCASSLMADNQPQHFGDGTRLSIL.

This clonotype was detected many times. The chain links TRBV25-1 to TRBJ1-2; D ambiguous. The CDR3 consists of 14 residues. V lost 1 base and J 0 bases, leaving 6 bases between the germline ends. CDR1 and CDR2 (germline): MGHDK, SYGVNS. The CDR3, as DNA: TGTGCCAGCAGTGAATGGGAAGCTAACTATGGCTACACCTTC. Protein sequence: CASSEWEANYGYTF.

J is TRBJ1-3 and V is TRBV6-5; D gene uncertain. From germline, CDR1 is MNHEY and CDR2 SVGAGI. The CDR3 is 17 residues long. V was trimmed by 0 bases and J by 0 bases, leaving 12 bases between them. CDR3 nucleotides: TGTGCCAGCAGTTACTCTTCGGAATCCAACTCTGGAAACACCATATATTTT. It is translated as CASSYSSESNSGNTIYF.

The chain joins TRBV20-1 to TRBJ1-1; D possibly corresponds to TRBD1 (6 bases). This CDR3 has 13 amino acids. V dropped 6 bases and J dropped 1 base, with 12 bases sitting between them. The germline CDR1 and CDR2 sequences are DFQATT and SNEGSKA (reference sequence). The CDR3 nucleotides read TGCAGTGCCTCCGGGACACCGAACACTGAAGCTTTCTTT. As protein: CSASGTPNTEAFF.

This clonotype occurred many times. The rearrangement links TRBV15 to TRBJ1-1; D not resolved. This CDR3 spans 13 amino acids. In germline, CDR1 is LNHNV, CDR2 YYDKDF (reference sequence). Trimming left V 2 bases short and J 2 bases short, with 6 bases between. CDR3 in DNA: TGTGCCACCAGCAGATCAGTCAACACTGAAGCTTTCTTT. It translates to CATSRSVNTEAFF.

CDR3 in DNA: TGCAGTGCTAGAGCCCCGATAGATGAGACCCAGTACTTC. Translation gives CSARAPIDETQYF. This chain uses TRBV20-1 with TRBJ2-5; no definite D call. CDR3 length: 13 amino acids. V lost 1 base to trimming and J lost 5 bases, with 11 bases between them. From germline, CDR1 is DFQATT and CDR2 SNEGSKA (reference sequence).

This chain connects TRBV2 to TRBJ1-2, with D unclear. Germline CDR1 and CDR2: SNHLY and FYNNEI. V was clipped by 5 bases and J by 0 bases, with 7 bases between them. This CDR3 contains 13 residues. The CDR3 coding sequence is TGTGCCAGCAGTCTTCACCCTAACTATGGCTACACCTTC. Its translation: CASSLHPNYGYTF.

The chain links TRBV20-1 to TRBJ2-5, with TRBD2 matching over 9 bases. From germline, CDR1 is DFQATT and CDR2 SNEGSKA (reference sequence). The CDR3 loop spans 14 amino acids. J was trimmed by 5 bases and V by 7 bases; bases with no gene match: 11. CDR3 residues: CSGVVAGGRETQYF. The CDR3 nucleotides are TGCAGTGGGGTGGTGGCGGGAGGGAGGGAGACCCAGTACTTC.

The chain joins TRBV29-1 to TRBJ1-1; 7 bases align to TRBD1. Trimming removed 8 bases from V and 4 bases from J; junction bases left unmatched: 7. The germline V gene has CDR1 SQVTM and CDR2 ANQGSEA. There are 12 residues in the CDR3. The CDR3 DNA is TGCAGCTTGACAGGGAGTGGCACTGAAGCTTTCTTT. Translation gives CSLTGSGTEAFF.

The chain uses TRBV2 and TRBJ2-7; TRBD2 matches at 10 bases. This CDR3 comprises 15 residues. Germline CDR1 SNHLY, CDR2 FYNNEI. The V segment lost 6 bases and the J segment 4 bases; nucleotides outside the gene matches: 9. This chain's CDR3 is CASSPGLAEEYEQYF. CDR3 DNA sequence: TGTGCCAGCAGCCCAGGACTAGCGGAGGAATACGAGCAGTACTTC.

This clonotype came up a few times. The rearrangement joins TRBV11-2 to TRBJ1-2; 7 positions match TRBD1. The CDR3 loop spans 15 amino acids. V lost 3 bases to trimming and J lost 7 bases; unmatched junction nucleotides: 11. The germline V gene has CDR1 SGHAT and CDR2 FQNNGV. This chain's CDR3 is CASSLESAGGVGYTF. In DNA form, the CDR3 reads TGTGCCAGCAGCTTGGAGTCGGCAGGGGGTGTTGGCTACACCTTC.

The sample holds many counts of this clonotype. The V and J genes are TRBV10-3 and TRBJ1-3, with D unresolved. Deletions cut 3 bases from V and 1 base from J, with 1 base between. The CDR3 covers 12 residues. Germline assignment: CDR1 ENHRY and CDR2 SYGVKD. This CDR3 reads CAISESGNTIYF. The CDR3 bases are TGTGCCATCAGTGAATCTGGAAACACCATATATTTT.

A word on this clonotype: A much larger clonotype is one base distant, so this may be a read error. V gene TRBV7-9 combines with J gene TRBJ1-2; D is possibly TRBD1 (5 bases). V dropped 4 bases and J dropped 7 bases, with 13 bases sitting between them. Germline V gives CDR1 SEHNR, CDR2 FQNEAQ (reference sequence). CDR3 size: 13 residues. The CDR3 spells CASSSGSPSGYTF. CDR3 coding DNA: TGTGCCAGCAGCTCAGGGTCCCCTAGTGGCTACACCTTC.

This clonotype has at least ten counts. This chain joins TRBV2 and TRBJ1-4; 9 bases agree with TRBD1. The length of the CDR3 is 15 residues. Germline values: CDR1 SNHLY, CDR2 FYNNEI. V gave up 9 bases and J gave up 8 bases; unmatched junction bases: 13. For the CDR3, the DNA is TGTGCCAGTAATCCGCGGGACAGGGTGACGGAAAAACTGTTTTTT. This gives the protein CASNPRDRVTEKLFF.

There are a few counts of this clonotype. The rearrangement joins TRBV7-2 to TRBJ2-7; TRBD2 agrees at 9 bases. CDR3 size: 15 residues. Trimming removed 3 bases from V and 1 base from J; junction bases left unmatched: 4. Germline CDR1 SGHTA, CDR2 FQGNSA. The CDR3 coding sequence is TGTGCCAGCAGCTTGGCTAGCGGGGTTTCCTACGAGCAGTACTTC. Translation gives CASSLASGVSYEQYF.

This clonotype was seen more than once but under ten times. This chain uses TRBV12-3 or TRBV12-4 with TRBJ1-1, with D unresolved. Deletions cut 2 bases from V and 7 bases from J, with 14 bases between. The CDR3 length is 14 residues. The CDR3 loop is CASSLLRGLSEAFF. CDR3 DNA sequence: TGTGCCAGCAGTTTACTCCGAGGGTTAAGTGAAGCTTTCTTT.